This TCR beta chain was identified in a study of blood T cell repertoires in COVID-19. From germline, CDR1 is SNHLY and CDR2 FYNNEI. The CDR3 contains 14 residues. V gave up 8 bases and J gave up 7 bases; unmatched junction bases: 7. TCRdb's copy holds only in-frame clones and misses some; the assay was immunoSEQ multiplex PCR. Of around 220,000 clones listed, 75% to 90% were seen once; the top ten hold approximately 8%. This clonotype was obtained from a woman aged 80 or older with COVID-19, enrolled during active disease. The sequencing sample was made of peripheral blood. V gene TRBV2 combines with J gene TRBJ1-6; 8 positions agree with TRBD1. The chain's CDR3 is CASGRQGTNSPLHF. The CDR3 DNA is TGTGCCAGCGGGCGACAGGGGACAAATTCACCCCTCCACTTT.